This T cell receptor (beta chain) was recorded in a study of T cells in Graves' hyperthyroidism and ophthalmopathy. Points from the study as a whole: Expanded thyroid clonotypes (above 0.001) were mostly also found in blood. Onset of ophthalmopathy came a median approximately 6 months after the model predicted it. A model of 13 V-J features distinguished ophthalmopathy from stable hyperthyroidism.

The CDR3 length is 15 residues. V was cut by 5 bases and J by 0 bases, with 13 bases left in between. Germline values: CDR1 MNHNS, CDR2 SASEGT. Hyperthyroidism in the patients, aged 18 to 65, was newly diagnosed and under 2 months in duration. In its sample, this clonotype was seen many times. The antigen is unknown. TCR beta CDR3 regions were amplified from RNA. The TCR CDR3 first-round RT-PCR relied on the HTBI primer set. TCRdb re-derived calls from the multiplex PCR reads in MiXCR, one entry per CDR3 protein. The sample records approximately 630,000 distinct CDR3 sequences, around 16% being singletons.

V usage is TRBV6-1 and J usage is TRBJ1-2; D may be TRBD1 (5 bases). This receptor was obtained from a young woman with Graves' hyperthyroidism. Source material: blood. The CDR3 loop is CASSIGAAANYGYTF. The CDR3 bases are TGTGCCAGCAGTATAGGGGCAGCCGCTAACTATGGCTACACCTTC.